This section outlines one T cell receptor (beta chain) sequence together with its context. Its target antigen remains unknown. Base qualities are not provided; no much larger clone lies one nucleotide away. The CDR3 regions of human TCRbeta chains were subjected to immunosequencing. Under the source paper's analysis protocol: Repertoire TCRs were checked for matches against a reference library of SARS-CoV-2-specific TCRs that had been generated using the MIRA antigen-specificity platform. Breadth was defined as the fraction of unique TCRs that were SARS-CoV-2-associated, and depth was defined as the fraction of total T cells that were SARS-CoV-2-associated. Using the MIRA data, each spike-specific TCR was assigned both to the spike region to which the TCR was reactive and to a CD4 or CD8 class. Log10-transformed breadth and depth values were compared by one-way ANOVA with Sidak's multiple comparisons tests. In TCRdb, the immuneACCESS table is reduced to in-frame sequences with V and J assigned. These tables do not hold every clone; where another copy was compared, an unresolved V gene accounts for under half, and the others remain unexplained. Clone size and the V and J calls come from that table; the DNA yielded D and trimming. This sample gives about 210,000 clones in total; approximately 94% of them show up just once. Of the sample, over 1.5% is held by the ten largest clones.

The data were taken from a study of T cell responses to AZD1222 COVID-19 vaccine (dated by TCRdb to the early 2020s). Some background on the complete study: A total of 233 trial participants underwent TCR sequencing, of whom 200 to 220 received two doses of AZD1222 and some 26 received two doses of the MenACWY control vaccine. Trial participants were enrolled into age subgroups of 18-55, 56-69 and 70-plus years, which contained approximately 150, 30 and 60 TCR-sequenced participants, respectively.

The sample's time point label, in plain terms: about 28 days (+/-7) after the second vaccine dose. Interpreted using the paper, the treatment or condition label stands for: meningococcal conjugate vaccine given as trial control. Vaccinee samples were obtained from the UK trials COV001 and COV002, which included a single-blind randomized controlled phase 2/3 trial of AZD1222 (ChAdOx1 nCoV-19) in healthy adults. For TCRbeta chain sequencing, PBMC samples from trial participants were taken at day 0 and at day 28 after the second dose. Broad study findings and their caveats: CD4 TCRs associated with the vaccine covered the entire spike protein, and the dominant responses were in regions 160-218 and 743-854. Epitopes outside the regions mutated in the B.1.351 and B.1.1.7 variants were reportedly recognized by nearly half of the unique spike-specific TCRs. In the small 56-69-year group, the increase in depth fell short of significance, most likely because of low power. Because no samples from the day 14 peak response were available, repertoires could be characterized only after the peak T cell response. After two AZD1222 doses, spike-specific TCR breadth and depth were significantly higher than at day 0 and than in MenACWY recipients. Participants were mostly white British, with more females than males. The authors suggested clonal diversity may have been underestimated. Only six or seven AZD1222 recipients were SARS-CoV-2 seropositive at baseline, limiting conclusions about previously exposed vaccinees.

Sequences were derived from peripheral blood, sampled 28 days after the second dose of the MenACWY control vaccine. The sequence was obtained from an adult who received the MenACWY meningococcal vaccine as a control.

The DNA sequence follows: TGTGCCAGCAGAATGGAATATGGCTACACCTTC. Its translation reads: CASRMEYGYTF. The chain is assembled from TRBV2 and TRBJ1-2, with no D gene named confidently. The CDR1 and CDR2 encoded by the germline V gene are SNHLY and FYNNEI. CDR3 length: 11 amino acids, cysteine to phenylalanine. CDR3 DNA is the only sequence kept; it has 33 bases, read in frame from the first base. V lost 6 bases and J lost 5 bases; the stretch between them is 7 bases long.